Below, 5 T cell receptor beta chains from the same sample are listed, as sequenced in a study of blood T cell repertoires in COVID-19. Some clones are missing from TCRdb's copy, which holds only in-frame ones; the method was immunoSEQ multiplex PCR. The sample consists of some 520,000 clones, roughly 87% of them appearing once. Sequencing was performed on peripheral blood. The source of these receptors is a young man with COVID-19, enrolled during active disease.

V and J are TRBV2 and TRBJ1-6; 7 nucleotides align to TRBD1. The CDR3 sequence is 12 residues long. V gave up 10 bases and J gave up 7 bases; unmatched junction bases: 4. Germline-derived CDR1 and CDR2 are SNHLY and FYNNEI. CDR3: CANRDRNSPLHF. The CDR3 bases are TGTGCCAACCGGGACAGAAATTCACCCCTCCACTTT.

The chain carries TRBV28 and TRBJ2-4; D possibly corresponds to TRBD1 (6 bases). CDR1 and CDR2 from the germline V gene are MDHEN and SYDVKM. The CDR3 extends over 14 amino acids. V was pared by 5 bases and J by 4 bases, with 12 bases between. The CDR3 protein is CASSPRTAKNIQYF. Here the CDR3 DNA reads TGTGCCAGCAGTCCCCGGACAGCGAAAAACATTCAGTACTTC.

This clone was seen a handful of times. The CDR3 nucleotides are TGTGCCAGCAGACCCGACAGGTTCTATCTCCCCCTCCACTTT. Encoded protein: CASRPDRFYLPLHF. The rearrangement joins TRBV6-5 to TRBJ1-6; possible D gene TRBD1, 6 bases. This CDR3 comprises 14 residues. Deletions cut 6 bases from V and 13 bases from J, with 19 bases between. Per germline, CDR1 MNHEY and CDR2 SVGAGI.

This clone was recorded a few times. The gene calls are TRBV4-2 and TRBJ2-1; 7 bases are shared with TRBD2. The V segment lost 1 base and the J segment 1 base; nucleotides outside the gene matches: 4. The germline gives CDR1 LGHNA, CDR2 YNFKEQ. The CDR3 extends over 16 amino acids. As DNA, the CDR3 is TGTGCCAGCAGCCAAGGCGGGAGCAGATCCTACAATGAGCAGTTCTTC. This sequence encodes CASSQGGSRSYNEQFF.

The chain carries TRBV3-1 (or the pseudogene TRBV3-2) and TRBJ2-7, with 10 positions matching TRBD2. Per the germline V gene, CDR1 is LGHDT and CDR2 is YNNKEL (reference sequence). The trim removed 2 bases at V and 4 bases at J, leaving 2 bases unmatched. The CDR3 is made up of 14 amino acids. The CDR3 loop is CASSQLAGEYEQYF. For the CDR3, the DNA is TGTGCCAGCAGCCAACTAGCGGGAGAGTACGAGCAGTACTTC.